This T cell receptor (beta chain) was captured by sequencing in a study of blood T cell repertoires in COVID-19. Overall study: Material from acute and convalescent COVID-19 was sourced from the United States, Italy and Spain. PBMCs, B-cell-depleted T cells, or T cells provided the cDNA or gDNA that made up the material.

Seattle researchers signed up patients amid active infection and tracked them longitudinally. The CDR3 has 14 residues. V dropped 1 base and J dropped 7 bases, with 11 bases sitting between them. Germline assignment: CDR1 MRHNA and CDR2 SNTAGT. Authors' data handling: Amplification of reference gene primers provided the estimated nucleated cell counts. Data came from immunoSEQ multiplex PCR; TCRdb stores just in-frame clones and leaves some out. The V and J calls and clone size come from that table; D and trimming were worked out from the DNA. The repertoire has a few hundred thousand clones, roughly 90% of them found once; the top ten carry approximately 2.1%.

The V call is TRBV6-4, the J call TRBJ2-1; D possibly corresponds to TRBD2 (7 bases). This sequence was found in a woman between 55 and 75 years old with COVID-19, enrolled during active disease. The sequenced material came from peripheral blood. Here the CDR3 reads CASSDYGGHNEQFF. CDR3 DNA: TGTGCCAGCAGTGACTACGGGGGGCATAATGAGCAGTTCTTC.